This is a list of T cell receptor beta chains from one sample in a study of early T cells in non-severe SARS-CoV-2 infection. A single record per CDR3 protein comes from TCRdb applying MiXCR to the 5' RACE reads. The repertoire holds about 49,000 distinct CDR3 sequences, with around 6.9% as singletons. The sequenced sample was whole blood, obtained at baseline. The receptors were sampled from an adult who was a healthcare worker with PCR-confirmed SARS-CoV-2 infection or an uninfected control (not recorded which). The CDR3 runs from the conserved cysteine through the conserved F or W. The D gene is left open where the match is weak. The size field is filled for only some rows; it gives once, few, many or a size class.

few TRBJ2-5 TRBV11-3 NA TGTGCCAGCAGCTCAGGCGGGGCGGAGACCCAGTACTTC CASSSGGAETQYF
many TRBJ1-1 TRBV6-2/TRBV6-3 NA TGTGCCAGCAGTTACGCTGATTACACTGAAGCTTTCTTT CASSYADYTEAFF
many TRBJ1-2 TRBV5-1 TRBD1 TGCGCCAGCAGCACGGGACAGGAAAGCTATGGCTACACCTTC CASSTGQESYGYTF
NA TRBJ2-6 TRBV11-2 NA TGTGCCAGCAGCTTAGTCAACCCCAGGGGGGCCAACGTCCTGACTTTC CASSLVNPRGANVLTF
NA TRBJ2-2 TRBV7-6 TRBD2 TGTGCCAGCAGCTTAGATCCTAGCGGGTTTACCGGGGAGCTGTTTTTT CASSLDPSGFTGELFF
few TRBJ2-7 TRBV20-1 NA TGCAGTGCTAGAGATGGCGGCTACGAGCAGTACTTC CSARDGGYEQYF
many TRBJ2-3 TRBV3-1 NA TGTGCCAGCAGCCAAGAACCCAGCGGAGATGCCACAGATACGCAGTATTTT CASSQEPSGDATDTQYF
many TRBJ2-3 TRBV7-9 NA TGTGCCAGCAGCCCTCAGAATGGAGATACGCAGTATTTT CASSPQNGDTQYF
many TRBJ1-6 TRBV15 NA TGTGCCACCAGCAGAGATAACGGGGGGCTTAGTTCACCCCTCCACTTT CATSRDNGGLSSPLHF
many TRBJ1-1 TRBV7-2 NA TGTGCCAGCAGCTTTTGGAGACAGCAAACTGAAGCTTTCTTT CASSFWRQQTEAFF
NA TRBJ2-7 TRBV7-9 NA TGTGCCAGCAGCTTTCTCGGAAGGGGGCAGTACTTC CASSFLGRGQYF
many TRBJ1-3 TRBV7-9 TRBD1 TGTGCCAGCAGCTTCGGACAGGGTGATGGAAACACCATATATTTT CASSFGQGDGNTIYF
many TRBJ2-1 TRBV11-3 NA TGTGCCAGCAGCTTACAAAACGGTTTGGGAGAGCAGTTCTTC CASSLQNGLGEQFF
few TRBJ2-1 TRBV5-6 TRBD1 TGTGCCAGCAGCTTGCGGGACAGGTGGAATGAGCAGTTCTTC CASSLRDRWNEQFF
few TRBJ2-7 TRBV6-5 NA TGTGCCAGCAGTAGGGGGGCATGGGACGAGCAGTACTTC CASSRGAWDEQYF
NA TRBJ1-5 TRBV7-9 NA TGTGCCAGCAGCTTAGGTGAGGGTAATCAGCCCCAGCATTTT CASSLGEGNQPQHF
few TRBJ2-3 TRBV20-1 TRBD2 TGCAGTGCTACCCTAGCGGGGGCGCAGTATTTT CSATLAGAQYF
many TRBJ2-2 TRBV24-1 NA TGTGCCACCAACGGGGACACCGGGGAGCTGTTTTTT CATNGDTGELFF
many TRBJ1-2 TRBV27 NA TGTGCCAGCAGTTTAGGGGCGGGACCGCCCTATGGCTACACCTTC CASSLGAGPPYGYTF